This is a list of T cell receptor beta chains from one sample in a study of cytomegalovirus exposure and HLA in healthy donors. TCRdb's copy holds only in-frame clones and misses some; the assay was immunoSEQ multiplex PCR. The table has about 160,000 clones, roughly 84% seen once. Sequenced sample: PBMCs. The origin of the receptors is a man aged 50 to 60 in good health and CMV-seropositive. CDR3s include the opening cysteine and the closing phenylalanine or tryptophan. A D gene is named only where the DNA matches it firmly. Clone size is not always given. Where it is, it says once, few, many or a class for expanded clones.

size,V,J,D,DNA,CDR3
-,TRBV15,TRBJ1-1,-,TGTGCCACCAGCAGCTCCGGGACACACGGAGCTGAAGCTTTCTTT,CATSSSGTHGAEAFF
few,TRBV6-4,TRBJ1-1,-,TGTGCCAGCAGTGTTCGGCCGGGGACTGAAGCTTTCTTT,CASSVRPGTEAFF
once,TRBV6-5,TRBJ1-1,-,TGTGCCAGCAGCCTCTACAGGGACACTGAAGCTTTCTTT,CASSLYRDTEAFF
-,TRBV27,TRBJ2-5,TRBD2,TGTGCCACCCGGGCGGGGGGACAAGAGACCCAGTACTTC,CATRAGGQETQYF
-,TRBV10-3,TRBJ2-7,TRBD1,TGTGCCATCGGGGGACAGGGAGGTATCTACGAGCAGTACTTC,CAIGGQGGIYEQYF
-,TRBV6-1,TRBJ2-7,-,TGTGCCAGCAGTGTGCGGTTGGAGGGGGAGCAGTACTTC,CASSVRLEGEQYF
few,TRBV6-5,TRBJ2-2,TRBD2,TGTGCCAGCAGTTACGCGGGGGGTAACACCGGGGAGCTGTTTTTT,CASSYAGGNTGELFF
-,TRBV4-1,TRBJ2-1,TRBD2,TGCGCCAGCAGCCCCACCCCAGCGGGGGGGCTGGATGAGCAGTTCTTC,CASSPTPAGGLDEQFF
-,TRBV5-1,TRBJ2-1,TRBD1,TGCGCCAGCAGCGCCCAAAGGACAGGGCGTGGCAATGAGCAGTTCTTC,CASSAQRTGRGNEQFF
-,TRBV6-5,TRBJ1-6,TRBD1,TGTGCCAGCAGCAAAAGACAGGGGGGTTCACCCCTCCACTTT,CASSKRQGGSPLHF
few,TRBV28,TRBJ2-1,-,TGTGCCAGCAGTTTAGAGGCCCTCCTACACAATGAGCAGTTCTTC,CASSLEALLHNEQFF
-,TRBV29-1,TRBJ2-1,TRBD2,TGCAGCGTTGAAGATCCCAACTTAGCGGGGGGGCGCGATGAGCAGTTCTTC,CSVEDPNLAGGRDEQFF
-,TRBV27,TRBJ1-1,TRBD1,TGTGCCAGCTCTCCGGGACAGTTGAACACTGAAGCTTTCTTT,CASSPGQLNTEAFF
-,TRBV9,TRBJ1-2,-,TGTGCCAGCAGCGCCGCCAGGGTGGTTGGTGGCTACACCTTC,CASSAARVVGGYTF
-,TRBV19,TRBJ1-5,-,TGTGCCAGTAGTCCACAGGGATGGAATCAGCCCCAGCATTTT,CASSPQGWNQPQHF
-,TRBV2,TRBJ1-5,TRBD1,TGTGCCAGCAGAGCGGGACAGGGGGACAATCAGCCCCAGCATTTT,CASRAGQGDNQPQHF
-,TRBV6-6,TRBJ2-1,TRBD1,TGTGCCAGCAGTTACGGGACAGGTGGCTACAATGAGCAGTTCTTC,CASSYGTGGYNEQFF
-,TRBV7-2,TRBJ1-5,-,TGTGCCAGCAGCTGGGACACAGGTCAGCCCCAGCATTTT,CASSWDTGQPQHF
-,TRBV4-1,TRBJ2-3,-,TGCGCCAGCAGCCACACCCCGGGGGGCGATACGCAGTATTTT,CASSHTPGGDTQYF
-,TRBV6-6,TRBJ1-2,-,TGTGCCAGCACCCGGGAGCTCTCTAACTATGGCTACACCTTC,CASTRELSNYGYTF
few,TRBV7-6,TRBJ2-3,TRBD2,TGTGCCAGCAGCTTAGGCAGGACTAGATTCACAGATACGCAGTATTTT,CASSLGRTRFTDTQYF
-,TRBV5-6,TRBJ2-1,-,TGTGCCAGCAGCTGGGGGCAGGAGCAGTTCTTC,CASSWGQEQFF
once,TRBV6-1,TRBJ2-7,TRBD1,TGTGCCAGCACCGCGGGGACAGGGGTCGAGCAGTACTTC,CASTAGTGVEQYF
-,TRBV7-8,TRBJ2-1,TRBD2,TGTGCCAGCAGCATGGGACTAGTCCCCACAATCAATGAGCAGTTCTTC,CASSMGLVPTINEQFF
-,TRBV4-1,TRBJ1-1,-,TGCGCCAGCAGCCAAGATCACTTTGGGCTTGGCACTGAAGCTTTCTTT,CASSQDHFGLGTEAFF
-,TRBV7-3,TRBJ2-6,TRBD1,TGTGCCAGCAGCCACAGGGGTGGATCTGGGGCCAACGTCCTGACTTTC,CASSHRGGSGANVLTF
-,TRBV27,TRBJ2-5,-,TGTGCCAGCAGTCTTCTACGGGGTGCGACCCAGTACTTC,CASSLLRGATQYF
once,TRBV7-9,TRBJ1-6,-,TGTGCCAGCCTAGGAGAGGGGGAGAGGTATAATTCACCCCTCCACTTT,CASLGEGERYNSPLHF
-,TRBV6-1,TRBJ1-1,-,TGTGCCAGCAGTGAAACCCGGGCTTTCTTT,CASSETRAFF
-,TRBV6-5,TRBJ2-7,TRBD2,TGTGCCAGCAGGGGGGGGAACGAGCAGTACTTC,CASRGGNEQYF
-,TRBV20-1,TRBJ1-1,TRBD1,TGCAGTGCTGACAGGGACACTGAAGCTTTCTTT,CSADRDTEAFF
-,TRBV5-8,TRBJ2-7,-,TGTGCCAGCAGCTTGGGTGCGGGGCTCTCCTACGAGCAGTACTTC,CASSLGAGLSYEQYF
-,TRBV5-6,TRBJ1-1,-,TGTGCCAGCAGCTGGGCAGGGGAGGCTTTCTTT,CASSWAGEAFF
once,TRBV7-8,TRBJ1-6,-,TGTGCCAGCAGCTTATATCGGGGAGGGGCGCGTTCACCCCTCCACTTT,CASSLYRGGARSPLHF
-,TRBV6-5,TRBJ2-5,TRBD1,TGTGCCAGCAGGGGGACAGGGAGAGAGACCCAGTACTTC,CASRGTGRETQYF
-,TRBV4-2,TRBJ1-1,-,TGTGCCAGCAGCCAACCCGGGGACATGAACACTGAAGCTTTCTTT,CASSQPGDMNTEAFF
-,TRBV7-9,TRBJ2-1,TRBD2,TGTGCCAGCCAACGTTATAGCGGGAGCGAAGGGAATGAGCAGTTCTTC,CASQRYSGSEGNEQFF
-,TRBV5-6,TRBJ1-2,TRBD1,TGTGCCAGCAGCCAAGGGACAGGGGGCTTTGGCTACACCTTC,CASSQGTGGFGYTF
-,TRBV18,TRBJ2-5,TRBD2,TGTGCCAGCTCACCACCGACTAGCGGGGGTGAGACCCAGTACTTC,CASSPPTSGGETQYF
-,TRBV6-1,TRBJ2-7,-,TGTGCCAGCAGTGAAGTGATCAGGGAAGTCTACGAGCAGTACTTC,CASSEVIREVYEQYF
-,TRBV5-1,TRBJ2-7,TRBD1,TGCGCCAGCAGCATACAACAGGGGGCCCGGGAGCAGTACTTC,CASSIQQGAREQYF
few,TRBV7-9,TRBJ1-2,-,TGTGCCAGCACCCTAAGGGGTCAAATTAACTATGGCTACACCTTC,CASTLRGQINYGYTF
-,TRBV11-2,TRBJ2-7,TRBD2,TGTGCCAGCAGCGCCTTAGCGGGGGGCACCTACGAGCAGTACTTC,CASSALAGGTYEQYF
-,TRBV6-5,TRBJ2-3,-,TGTGCCAGCAGTTACGCTAGGGGAACAGGAGATACGCAGTATTTT,CASSYARGTGDTQYF
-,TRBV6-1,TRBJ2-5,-,TGTGCCAGCAGTAGCCATGGCCAAGAGACCCAGTACTTC,CASSSHGQETQYF
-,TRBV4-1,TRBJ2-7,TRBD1,TGCGCCAGCAGCCAGTTACCTGGACAGGGCGTAGGCTACGAGCAGTACTTC,CASSQLPGQGVGYEQYF
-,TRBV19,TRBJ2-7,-,TGTGCCAGTAGTATAGGGGGGACATCTGCCTACGAGCAGTACTTC,CASSIGGTSAYEQYF
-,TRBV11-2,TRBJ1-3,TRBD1,TGTGCCAGCAGCTCAGGGGGTGGCAGTTCCTTATCTGGAAACACCATATATTTT,CASSSGGGSSLSGNTIYF
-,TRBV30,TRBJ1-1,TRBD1,TGTGCCTGGACCGAGAGGGGGCCGACTGAAGCTTTCTTT,CAWTERGPTEAFF
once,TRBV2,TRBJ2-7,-,TGTGCCAGCAGTGAAGGGACACCACTTTCCTACGAGCAGTACTTC,CASSEGTPLSYEQYF
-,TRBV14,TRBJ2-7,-,TGTGCCAGCAGCCAAGTAAATGAACAGCCTAAACGATCCTACGAGCAGTACTTC,CASSQVNEQPKRSYEQYF
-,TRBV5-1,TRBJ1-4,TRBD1,TGCGCCAGCAGCTTGGAGACAGGGAATGAAAAACTGTTTTTT,CASSLETGNEKLFF
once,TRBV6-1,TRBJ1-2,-,TGTGCCAGCTGCCTACAGGCTGGCTATGGCTACACCTTC,CASCLQAGYGYTF
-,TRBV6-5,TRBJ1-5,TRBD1,TGTGCCAGCAGCGACGGGACAGGTTATAATCAGCCCCAGCATTTT,CASSDGTGYNQPQHF